The 11 T cell receptor beta chains reported below all come from one sample, sequenced in a study of cytomegalovirus exposure and HLA in healthy donors. PCR was performed using 60 Vbeta and 13 Jbeta primers. Assay used: immunoSEQ multiplex PCR; TCRdb lists only in-frame clones, some missing. The sample contains 150,000 to 200,000 clones, 65% to 80% of which appear only once. The source material was PBMCs. The receptors were gathered from a female donor in good health and CMV-seronegative.

This clone was counted a few times. J is TRBJ2-1 and V is TRBV10-3; 8 bases fit TRBD2. The CDR3 is 15 amino acids. CDR1 and CDR2 (germline): ENHRY, SYGVKD. Losses at the gene ends were 9 bases for V and 5 bases for J; bases not matched to a gene: 12. CDR3 in amino acids: CAMSSILAGDNEQFF. In DNA form, the CDR3 reads TGTGCCATGTCATCGATTCTAGCGGGCGACAATGAGCAGTTCTTC.

CDR3 sequence: CASSDSRTAGANVLTF. In nucleotides, the CDR3 is TGTGCCAGCAGTGACTCCCGGACAGCTGGGGCCAACGTCCTGACTTTC. The V gene is TRBV6-4, the J gene TRBJ2-6; D perhaps matches TRBD1 (6 bases). Germline values: CDR1 MRHNA, CDR2 SNTAGT. The ends were cut back, 0 bases at V and 2 bases at J, with 8 bases in the middle. The CDR3 totals 16 residues.

The chain links TRBV4-1 to TRBJ1-1; D is unclear. The germline V gene encodes CDR1 MGHRA and CDR2 YSYEKL. The CDR3 totals 17 residues. The V end was cut by 1 base, the J end by 1 base, with 16 bases between. The CDR3, as DNA: TGCGCCAGCAGCCAAGTCCCGGGGATTAGGGCGAACACTGAAGCTTTCTTT. Its protein product is CASSQVPGIRANTEAFF.

J is TRBJ1-5 and V is TRBV6-6; D not certain. CDR3 length: 12 amino acids. Trimming took off 0 bases at V and 9 bases at J, with 6 bases between the two ends. Germline V gene lookup returns CDR1 MNHNY and CDR2 SVGAGI (reference sequence). The chain's CDR3 is CASSYSNRPQHF. Written as DNA, the CDR3 is TGTGCCAGCAGTTACTCGAACAGGCCCCAGCATTTT.

The rearrangement uses TRBV29-1 and TRBJ1-1; 7 bases fit TRBD1. The J segment lost 7 bases and the V segment lost 5 bases, leaving 7 bases of the junction unmatched. Germline assignment: CDR1 SQVTM and CDR2 ANQGSEA. The CDR3 length is 12 residues. The CDR3 DNA follows: TGCAGCGTTCGCCAGGGGGGAGGTGAAGCTTTCTTT. This gives the protein CSVRQGGGEAFF.

CDR3 sequence: CASRHSGDNEKLFF. The DNA for the CDR3 is TGTGCCAGCAGACACAGCGGCGATAATGAAAAACTGTTTTTT. The rearrangement links TRBV25-1 to TRBJ1-4; no clear D. Trimming took 6 bases from V and 4 from J, leaving 12 bases between them. Germline CDR1 reads MGHDK; CDR2 reads SYGVNS. The CDR3 covers 14 residues.

This clone was seen only once. V gene TRBV6-5 combines with J gene TRBJ1-2, with 7 bases matching TRBD1. The length of the CDR3 is 14 residues. The germline V gene encodes CDR1 MNHEY and CDR2 SVGAGI. J lost 2 bases, V lost 6 bases, and 6 bases had no gene match. This CDR3 reads CASRPTGANYGYTF. Written as DNA, the CDR3 is TGTGCCAGCAGGCCAACAGGGGCGAACTATGGCTACACCTTC.

This chain uses TRBV18 with TRBJ2-7; the match to TRBD1 covers 7 bases. CDR3 length: 15 residues. V lost 0 bases, J lost 0 bases, and 2 bases stayed unmatched. CDR1 KGHSH and CDR2 LQKENI come from the germline V gene. The CDR3: CASSPPTGSSYEQYF. The CDR3 DNA reads as TGTGCCAGCTCACCACCGACAGGGAGCTCCTACGAGCAGTACTTC.

This sequence joins TRBV2 and TRBJ1-6, with D perhaps TRBD1 (5 bases). The CDR3 is made up of 15 amino acids. Trimming left V 2 bases short and J 3 bases short, with 8 bases between. CDR1 and CDR2 (germline): SNHLY, FYNNEI. The CDR3 bases are TGTGCCAGCAGTGAAAAGGGACTCTATAATTCACCCCTCCACTTT. Translating gives CASSEKGLYNSPLHF.

The genes are TRBV10-3 and TRBJ2-2; D not resolved. The CDR3 runs 12 residues. V was cut by 8 bases and J by 6 bases, with 10 bases left in between. The germline V gene encodes CDR1 ENHRY and CDR2 SYGVKD. CDR3 nucleotide sequence: TGTGCCATCCGGCAGGTAGCCGGGGAGCTGTTTTTT. Encoded protein: CAIRQVAGELFF.

V is TRBV7-2 and J is TRBJ1-6; D may be TRBD1 (6 bases). This CDR3 has 15 amino acids. CDR1 is SGHTA, CDR2 FQGNSA, per germline. V was cut by 4 bases and J by 3 bases, with 10 bases left in between. The CDR3: CASSSDRLYNSPLHF. The CDR3 DNA follows: TGTGCCAGCAGCTCCGACAGGCTCTATAATTCACCCCTCCACTTT.